This passage covers 7 T cell receptor beta chains from one sample sequenced in a study of technical replicates of blood from a few donors. TCRdb's table, derived via immunoSEQ multiplex PCR, lists solely in-frame clones and lacks some. Of under 85,000 clones in the sample, 85% to 95% were seen once. What was sequenced was T cells isolated from PBMCs. These receptors were collected from a human donor in good health.

In this sample, this clone turned up once. J is TRBJ1-4 and V is TRBV25-1, with TRBD1 as a possible D gene (6 bases). V lost 3 bases to trimming and J lost 8 bases, with 13 bases between them. Looked up from germline, CDR1 is MGHDK and CDR2 is SYGVNS. This CDR3 contains 14 residues. This chain's CDR3 is CASSDRIRGEKLFF. The CDR3 DNA follows: TGTGCCAGCAGTGACCGGATCAGGGGCGAAAAACTGTTTTTT. Looking up the rest from reference TRBV25-1 and TRBJ1-4 gives the full variable domain: EADIYQTPRYLVIGTGKKITLECSQTMGHDKMYWYQQDPGMELHLIHYSYGVNSTEKGDLSSESTVSRIRTEHFPLTLESARPSHTSQYLCASSDRIRGEKLFFGSGTQLSVL.

The chain has TRBV6-6 and TRBJ2-7; tentative D call: TRBD2 (5 bases). The CDR3 spans 12 residues. V shed 5 bases and J shed 7 bases, with 12 bases lying between them. CDR1 is MNHNY and CDR2 is SVGAGI in the germline V gene (reference sequence). The CDR3 DNA follows: TGTGCCAGCAGTAGGACTGCCGAGGAGCAGTACTTC. It codes for CASSRTAEEQYF.

The J gene is TRBJ2-1, the V gene TRBV7-9; perhaps TRBD2 as D (5 bases). The V end was cut by 7 bases, the J end by 9 bases, with 13 bases between. CDR3 length: 12 amino acids. Germline V gene lookup returns CDR1 SEHNR and CDR2 FQNEAQ (reference sequence). The CDR3 loop reads CASTIGSVEQFF. Written as DNA, the CDR3 is TGTGCCAGCACCATAGGGAGCGTTGAGCAGTTCTTC.

The chain couples TRBV6-1 to TRBJ1-1; D remains ambiguous. Trimming pared 9 bases from V and 1 base from J, leaving 12 bases between. The germline CDR1 and CDR2 sequences are MNHNS and SASEGT. CDR3 length: 13 residues. The CDR3 reads CASLFGQNTEAFF. The CDR3 coding sequence is TGTGCCAGTCTTTTTGGGCAGAACACTGAAGCTTTCTTT.

This chain joins TRBV4-3 and TRBJ2-2; D remains ambiguous. Trimming pared 1 base from V and 6 bases from J, leaving 9 bases between. Per germline, CDR1 LGHNA and CDR2 YSLEER. The CDR3 covers 14 residues. The CDR3 region is CASSQVKAAGELFF. Written as DNA, the CDR3 is TGCGCCAGCAGCCAAGTAAAGGCGGCCGGGGAGCTGTTTTTT.

This sequence joins TRBV21-1 and TRBJ1-4; no DNA check was done on the table's D call, TRBD1. TRBV21-1 is a pseudogene segment. CDR3 length: 16 amino acids. CDR3 sequence (DNA): TGTGCCAGCAGCAACAGGTCTAATGGGACTAATGAAAAACTGTTTTTT. This encodes CASSNRSNGTNEKLFF.

This clone was observed a handful of times. The CDR3: CASEGEMGNEQFF. CDR3 sequence (DNA): TGTGCTAGTGAGGGGGAGATGGGAAATGAGCAGTTCTTC. The chain employs TRBV12-5 and TRBJ2-1; possible D gene TRBD1, 6 bases. The V and J ends lost 7 bases and 7 bases respectively, with 14 bases between them. The CDR3 spans 13 residues. Germline V CDR1 and CDR2: LGHNT, FRNRAP.